These 5 T cell receptor beta chains share one sample of origin, sequenced in a study of human T cells and chemical hapten exposure. TCRdb reanalysed the RACE reads using MiXCR and keeps one entry per CDR3 protein. The table shows roughly 100,000 distinct CDR3 sequences, with more than 10% occurring only once. As to time point: pre-sensitization, week 0. Treatment meaning: therapeutic diphenylcyclopropenone sensitization with weekly scalp DPC. Specimen: whole blood, collected in connection with sensitization to the hapten diphenylcyclopropenone (DPC). All receptors derive from a woman aged 60-75 years with alopecia areata. Some clones in this sample may be carry-over from other donors' samples.

This clonotype was picked up many times. The rearrangement uses TRBV7-9 and TRBJ1-2; D is perhaps TRBD1 (6 bases). The germline V gene has CDR1 SEHNR and CDR2 FQNEAQ (reference sequence). The CDR3 runs 15 residues. V was cut by 4 bases and J by 8 bases, with 20 bases left in between. CDR3 in amino acids: CASSWGPRGGGGYTF. In DNA form, the CDR3 reads TGTGCCAGCAGCTGGGGGCCTCGGGGAGGCGGAGGCTACACCTTC.

This clonotype was counted at least ten times. The chain links TRBV12-2 to TRBJ2-1; whether TRBD1, the table's D call, matches the DNA was not checked. TRBV12-2 is a known pseudogene. The CDR3 length is 18 residues. This CDR3 reads CASRSRGAPLSSYNEQFF. CDR3 coding DNA: TGTGCAAGTCGCTCCCGGGGGGCGCCACTCAGCTCCTACAATGAGCAGTTCTTC.

The chain combines TRBV20-1 with TRBJ1-2; D unresolved. Trimming took off 6 bases at V and 5 bases at J, with 16 bases between the two ends. The germline V gene encodes CDR1 DFQATT and CDR2 SNEGSKA (reference sequence). The CDR3 spans 13 residues. CDR3 coding DNA: TGCAGTGCCAGGAAGAGGGAGTTTTATGGCTACACCTTC. Translation gives CSARKREFYGYTF.

The table lists this clonotype with many counts. This sequence joins TRBV13 and TRBJ1-2; D call uncertain. The V end lost 1 base, the J end lost 4 bases, and 10 bases lay between the germline ends. The CDR3 covers 14 residues. Germline loops: CDR1 PRHDT, CDR2 FYEKMQ (reference sequence). The chain's CDR3 is CASSLVRTSYGYTF. The CDR3 DNA follows: TGTGCCAGCAGCTTAGTACGTACCAGCTATGGCTACACCTTC.

The rearrangement joins TRBV20-1 to TRBJ2-3, with no clear D. Trimming shortened V by 5 bases and J by 0 bases, and 15 bases separated the two germline ends. Germline CDR1 is DFQATT and CDR2 is SNEGSKA (reference sequence). The CDR3 is 15 residues long. The CDR3 nucleotides are TGCAGTGCTCCTGCCCGCCTCCTGAGCACAGATACGCAGTATTTT. This sequence encodes CSAPARLLSTDTQYF.